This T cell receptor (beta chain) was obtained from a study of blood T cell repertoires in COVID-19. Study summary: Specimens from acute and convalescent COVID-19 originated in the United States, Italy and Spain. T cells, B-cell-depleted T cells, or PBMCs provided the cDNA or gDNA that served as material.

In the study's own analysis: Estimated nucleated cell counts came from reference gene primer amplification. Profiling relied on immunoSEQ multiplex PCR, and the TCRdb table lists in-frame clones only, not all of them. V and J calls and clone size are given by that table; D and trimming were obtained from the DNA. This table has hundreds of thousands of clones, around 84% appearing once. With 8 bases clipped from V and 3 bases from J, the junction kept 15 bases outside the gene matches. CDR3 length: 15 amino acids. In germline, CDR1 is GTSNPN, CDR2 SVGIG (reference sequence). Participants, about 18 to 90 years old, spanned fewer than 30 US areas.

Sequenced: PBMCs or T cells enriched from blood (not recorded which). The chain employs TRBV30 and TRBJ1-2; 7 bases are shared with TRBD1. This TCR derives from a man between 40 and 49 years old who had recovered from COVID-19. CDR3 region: CARTGAEETHYGYTF. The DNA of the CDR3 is TGTGCCCGAACAGGGGCGGAGGAGACACACTATGGCTACACCTTC. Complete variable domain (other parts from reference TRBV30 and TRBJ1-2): SQTIHQWPATLVQPVGSPLSLECTVEGTSNPNLYWYRQAAGRGLQLLFYSVGIGQISSEVPQNLSASRPQDRQFILSSKKLLLSDSGFYLCARTGAEETHYGYTFGSGTRLTVV.